Listed below are T cell receptor beta chains from one sample, sequenced in a study of blood T cell repertoires in COVID-19. Produced via immunoSEQ multiplex PCR; TCRdb's table is partial and in-frame only. The data contain 150,000 or so clones, approximately 88% of them singletons. Sample: PBMCs or T cells enriched from blood (not recorded which). These receptors were collected from an older woman who had recovered from COVID-19. The CDR3 runs from the conserved cysteine through the conserved F or W. A D gene is named only where the DNA matches it firmly. The listing skips clone size in some rows; elsewhere it reads once, few, many or a size class.

clone_size	j_call	v_call	d_call	cdr3_aa	cdr3_nt
-	TRBJ2-1	TRBV6-5	TRBD1	CASRAGGWNEQFF	TGTGCCAGCCGGGCAGGGGGCTGGAATGAGCAGTTCTTC
few	TRBJ2-7	TRBV11-1	-	CASSLTGEGYEQYF	TGTGCCAGCAGCCTGACAGGGGAGGGCTACGAGCAGTACTTC
-	TRBJ1-4	TRBV20-1	-	CSASVGVKGKLFF	TGCAGTGCTAGTGTAGGGGTCAAAGGAAAACTGTTTTTT
-	TRBJ2-1	TRBV12-3/TRBV12-4	-	CASTPDLWSEQFF	TGTGCCAGCACCCCTGACCTGTGGAGTGAGCAGTTCTTC
-	TRBJ1-1	TRBV4-2	TRBD1	CASSQVPGQVGTEAFF	TGTGCCAGCAGCCAAGTCCCGGGACAGGTAGGCACTGAAGCTTTCTTT
-	TRBJ2-3	TRBV7-2	-	CASSLRGLADTQYF	TGTGCCAGCAGCTTAAGAGGCTTGGCAGATACGCAGTATTTT
-	TRBJ1-2	TRBV4-1	-	CASAGMGLDGYTF	TGCGCCAGCGCAGGGATGGGGCTAGATGGCTACACCTTC
-	TRBJ1-4	TRBV18	-	CASSPGRARTNEKLFF	TGTGCCAGCTCACCGGGGAGGGCGCGTACTAATGAAAAACTGTTTTTT
once	TRBJ2-2	TRBV4-1	-	CASSQTTGYDNTGELFF	TGCGCCAGCAGCCAGACCACAGGGTATGACAACACCGGGGAGCTGTTTTTT
-	TRBJ2-1	TRBV6-4	TRBD2	CASSDSVGGWFF	TGTGCCAGCAGTGACTCAGTGGGGGGGTGGTTCTTC
-	TRBJ1-4	TRBV2	-	CASSHDLGREKLFF	TGTGCCAGCAGCCATGATCTGGGGCGTGAAAAACTGTTTTTT
-	TRBJ1-6	TRBV10-3	TRBD1	CAISESGQGDSPLHF	TGTGCCATCAGTGAGTCGGGACAGGGCGATTCACCCCTCCACTTT
-	TRBJ2-2	TRBV6-5	-	CASVRGWGTGELFF	TGTGCCAGCGTGCGGGGATGGGGAACCGGGGAGCTGTTTTTT
-	TRBJ1-2	TRBV7-8	TRBD1	CASSYLGTEDSYTF	TGTGCCAGCAGCTATCTCGGGACAGAGGATAGCTACACCTTC
-	TRBJ1-5	TRBV18	-	CASSERNTSQPQHF	TGTGCCAGCTCGGAACGGAACACTAGTCAGCCCCAGCATTTT
-	TRBJ1-4	TRBV2	-	CASTQGNEKLFF	TGTGCCAGTACCCAGGGAAATGAAAAACTGTTTTTT
-	TRBJ1-5	TRBV29-1	-	CSASSGRGQPQHF	TGCAGCGCCAGCTCGGGCAGGGGTCAGCCCCAGCATTTT
-	TRBJ2-3	TRBV30	-	CAWSVGGRSTDTQYF	TGTGCCTGGAGTGTAGGTGGCAGGAGCACAGATACGCAGTATTTT
few	TRBJ1-6	TRBV6-5	-	CASSYETENSPLHF	TGTGCCAGCAGTTACGAAACAGAAAATTCACCCCTCCACTTT
-	TRBJ2-1	TRBV2	TRBD1	CASSEGTGIYNEQFF	TGTGCCAGCAGTGAGGGGACAGGGATCTACAATGAGCAGTTCTTC
-	TRBJ1-1	TRBV2	TRBD1	CAGGQGWTEAFF	TGTGCCGGAGGACAGGGGTGGACTGAAGCTTTCTTT
-	TRBJ1-4	TRBV11-2	-	CASSSRGFGTNEKLFF	TGTGCCAGCAGCTCCCGAGGGTTTGGAACTAATGAAAAACTGTTTTTT
-	TRBJ2-7	TRBV4-2	TRBD1	CASSRDSLYEQYF	TGTGCCAGCAGCCGGGACAGCTTATACGAGCAGTACTTC
-	TRBJ1-6	TRBV5-1	-	CASSRGSAEGHSPLHF	TGCGCCAGCAGCCGGGGGTCGGCAGAAGGCCATTCACCCCTCCACTTT
-	TRBJ2-3	TRBV19	TRBD2	CASSILSGGPLVF	TGTGCCAGTAGTATCCTAAGCGGGGGGCCATTGGTTTTT
-	TRBJ1-5	TRBV7-9	TRBD1	CASSLGRQGSNQPQHF	TGTGCCAGCAGCTTAGGAAGACAGGGAAGCAATCAGCCCCAGCATTTT
-	TRBJ2-1	TRBV5-1	-	CASSFDSYNEQFF	TGCGCCAGCAGCTTTGACAGCTACAATGAGCAGTTCTTC
-	TRBJ2-1	TRBV14	TRBD2	CASSQVHSGNNEQFF	TGTGCCAGCAGCCAAGTGCATAGCGGGAACAATGAGCAGTTCTTC
-	TRBJ2-3	TRBV5-1	TRBD1	CASSQVQGADTQYF	TGCGCCAGCAGCCAAGTACAGGGGGCAGATACGCAGTATTTT
-	TRBJ1-1	TRBV3-1/TRBV3-2	-	CASSQVGNTEAFF	TGTGCCAGCAGCCAAGTCGGGAACACTGAAGCTTTCTTT
-	TRBJ1-1	TRBV5-1	-	CASSLDAEVNTEAFF	TGCGCCAGCAGCTTGGACGCGGAGGTGAACACTGAAGCTTTCTTT
-	TRBJ2-7	TRBV18	TRBD2	CASSPTIRTSGYEQYF	TGTGCCAGCTCACCTACCATCAGGACTAGCGGATACGAGCAGTACTTC
-	TRBJ2-2	TRBV18	-	CASSPGQGNAGELFF	TGTGCCAGCTCACCCGGGCAGGGGAACGCCGGGGAGCTGTTTTTT
-	TRBJ1-1	TRBV5-1	TRBD1	CASSAPLRGNKGNTEAFF	TGCGCCAGCAGCGCGCCGCTCAGGGGGAATAAGGGGAACACTGAAGCTTTCTTT
-	TRBJ2-3	TRBV2	-	CASKLRTGSTDTQYF	TGTGCCAGCAAGCTCCGCACAGGGAGCACAGATACGCAGTATTTT
-	TRBJ1-6	TRBV30	-	CAWRYSYNSPLHF	TGTGCCTGGAGGTACTCCTATAATTCACCCCTCCACTTT
-	TRBJ1-1	TRBV27	TRBD1	CASSLTTGGGGNTEAFF	TGTGCCAGCAGTTTAACCACAGGGGGGGGTGGAAACACTGAAGCTTTCTTT
-	TRBJ2-5	TRBV3-1/TRBV3-2	TRBD2	CASSQRLAGEEYF	TGTGCCAGCAGCCAGCGGCTAGCGGGGGAAGAGTACTTC
-	TRBJ1-1	TRBV5-6	-	CASSLVDSPNTEAFF	TGTGCCAGCAGCTTGGTCGACAGCCCGAACACTGAAGCTTTCTTT
-	TRBJ2-3	TRBV5-1	TRBD1	CASSAGTGSDTQYF	TGCGCCAGCAGTGCAGGGACAGGGTCCGATACGCAGTATTTT
-	TRBJ2-5	TRBV5-1	TRBD2	CASSLGTSGGQETQYF	TGCGCCAGCAGCTTGGGGACTAGCGGAGGTCAAGAGACCCAGTACTTC
-	TRBJ1-2	TRBV28	-	CASSLRLGYTF	TGTGCCAGCAGTTTACGTCTGGGCTACACCTTC
-	TRBJ1-1	TRBV18	TRBD1	CASSKGAGTEAFF	TGTGCCAGCTCCAAGGGGGCGGGCACTGAAGCTTTCTTT
-	TRBJ1-3	TRBV7-3	-	CASSPGQPGNTIYF	TGTGCCAGCAGCCCGGGACAACCTGGAAACACCATATATTTT
-	TRBJ1-4	TRBV4-2	-	CASSQGGRRKNEKLFF	TGTGCCAGCAGCCAGGGGGGACGGCGTAAAAATGAAAAACTGTTTTTT
-	TRBJ1-1	TRBV2	-	CASSEEGGLLNTEAFF	TGTGCCAGCAGTGAAGAGGGGGGACTACTGAACACTGAAGCTTTCTTT
once	TRBJ1-2	TRBV3-1/TRBV3-2	TRBD1	CASSQGQAQNYGYTF	TGTGCCAGCAGCCAGGGACAGGCGCAAAACTATGGCTACACCTTC
-	TRBJ2-7	TRBV2	TRBD2	CASSRTSGSPGEQYF	TGTGCCAGCAGCCGAACTAGCGGGAGTCCGGGGGAGCAGTACTTC
-	TRBJ2-7	TRBV2	TRBD1	CASSRDRESEQYF	TGTGCCAGCAGCCGGGACAGGGAAAGCGAGCAGTACTTC
-	TRBJ2-7	TRBV5-1	-	CASSLLLGGDEQYF	TGCGCCAGCAGCTTGTTACTCGGAGGGGACGAGCAGTACTTC
-	TRBJ2-7	TRBV5-1	TRBD1	CASSLAGLNRGSNEQYF	TGCGCCAGCAGCTTGGCAGGCCTAAACAGGGGATCAAACGAGCAGTACTTC
-	TRBJ2-4	TRBV6-1	TRBD2	CASSEPAGLAGVKNIQYF	TGTGCCAGCAGTGAACCCGCGGGTCTAGCGGGAGTAAAAAACATTCAGTACTTC
-	TRBJ1-1	TRBV7-2	-	CASSLKRGAEAFF	TGTGCCAGCAGCCTCAAGCGGGGGGCTGAAGCTTTCTTT
once	TRBJ2-1	TRBV21-1	-	CASSKDGSGRSDEQFF	TGTGCCAGCAGCAAAGATGGGAGCGGGAGAAGCGATGAGCAGTTCTTC
-	TRBJ1-1	TRBV4-1	TRBD1	CASSLGQGAPNTEAFF	TGCGCCAGCAGCCTGGGACAGGGGGCCCCGAACACTGAAGCTTTCTTT
once	TRBJ2-7	TRBV6-2/TRBV6-3	TRBD2	CASSYSSKPGLGYEQYF	TGTGCCAGCAGTTACTCGAGTAAACCGGGACTAGGGTACGAGCAGTACTTC
-	TRBJ1-6	TRBV30	-	CASKSQGNSPLHF	TGTGCCTCGAAGTCACAGGGAAATTCACCCCTCCACTTT